The present TCR beta chain was sequenced within a study of shared clonotypes between healthy human individuals. The donor population consisted of healthy HIV-negative adults with no recent acute infections or vaccinations. The protocol was immunoSEQ multiplex PCR, while the TCRdb copy is restricted to in-frame clones and leaves out a portion. The data contain approximately 470,000 clones, about 84% of them singletons. The length of the CDR3 is 13 residues. Trimming removed 0 bases from V and 5 bases from J, with 7 bases in between. The V gene's germline CDR1 is SGHVS and CDR2 FQNEAQ. The sequence came from a woman aged 40 to 50 in good health. Some clones in this sample may be carry-over from other donors' samples. V and J are TRBV7-8 and TRBJ2-5; D call uncertain. Sequencing was carried out using PBMCs. CDR3 residues: CASSLAGHETQYF. For the CDR3, the DNA is TGTGCCAGCAGCTTAGCTGGTCACGAGACCCAGTACTTC.